Shown below are 29 T cell receptor beta chains from a single sample sequenced in a study of OX40 agonist ivuxolimab in advanced cancers. Some clones are missing from TCRdb's copy, which holds only in-frame ones; the method was immunoSEQ multiplex PCR. Of around 68,000 clones detected, more than 70% appear once; the ten largest clones hold 0.6% to 0.85%. Sequenced material: CD4+ or CD8+ T cells sorted from blood, taken in a trial of the OX40 agonist ivuxolimab. The source of these receptors is an adult with an advanced solid tumor such as melanoma, head and neck, liver or kidney cancer.

This chain uses TRBV11-3 with TRBJ2-2; 12 bases agree with TRBD1. Germline CDR1 is SGHNT and CDR2 is YENEEA. V was pared by 3 bases and J by 6 bases, with 2 bases of the junction left unmatched. The CDR3 spans 15 residues. The CDR3 region is CASSLGQGAAGELFF. The CDR3 DNA reads as TGTGCCAGCAGCTTGGGACAGGGGGCGGCCGGGGAGCTGTTTTTT. Full variable domain (rest looked up from reference TRBV11-3 and TRBJ2-2): EAGVVQSPRYKIIEKKQPVAFWCNPISGHNTLYWYLQNLGQGPELLIRYENEEAVDDSQLPKDRFSAERLKGVDSTLKIQPAELGDSAVYLCASSLGQGAAGELFFGEGSRLTVL.

The CDR3 DNA sequence: TGTGCCAGCAGCTTGGGAGGATCAATTAGCACAGATACGCAGTATTTT. Translated: CASSLGGSISTDTQYF. V and J are TRBV5-6 and TRBJ2-3; the D is unclear. This CDR3 has 16 residues. V was shortened by 0 bases and J by 0 bases, with 11 bases between the two germline ends. Per germline, CDR1 SGHDT and CDR2 YYEEEE.

V and J are TRBV10-3 and TRBJ2-2; D is ambiguous. V gave up 7 bases and J gave up 2 bases, with 5 bases separating them. The CDR3 is 12 residues long. Germline-derived CDR1 and CDR2 are ENHRY and SYGVKD. The CDR3 loop is CAITQNTGELFF. As DNA, the CDR3 is TGTGCCATCACCCAAAACACCGGGGAGCTGTTTTTT.

The chain combines TRBV7-6 with TRBJ1-6, with D maybe TRBD1 (5 bases). The CDR3 has 16 amino acids. Germline V gene lookup returns CDR1 SGHVS and CDR2 FNYEAQ. Trimming took off 2 bases at V and 5 bases at J, with 13 bases between the two ends. This chain's CDR3 is CASSLTGTANNSPLHF. CDR3 coding DNA: TGTGCCAGCAGCTTAACTGGGACCGCTAATAATTCACCCCTCCACTTT.

The V gene is TRBV2, the J gene TRBJ2-1; 13 bases fit TRBD2. This CDR3 is built from 17 residues. The germline V gene encodes CDR1 SNHLY and CDR2 FYNNEI. V lost 4 bases, J lost 1 base, and 4 bases stayed unmatched. CDR3 bases: TGTGCCAGCAGTGTGTTGACTAGCGGGGGGTCCTACAATGAGCAGTTCTTC. Its translation is CASSVLTSGGSYNEQFF.

The V and J genes are TRBV19 and TRBJ2-1; a possible D gene is TRBD2 (6 bases). The CDR3 has 14 residues. V shed 8 bases and J shed 13 bases, with 24 bases lying between them. Germline loops: CDR1 LNHDA, CDR2 SQIVND (reference sequence). The CDR3 sequence: CASLPIGTPSGQFF. In DNA, the CDR3 is TGTGCCAGTCTCCCCATCGGGACTCCATCGGGTCAGTTCTTC. The full variable domain, in which reference TRBV19 and TRBJ2-1 provide the parts outside the CDR3, is DGGITQSPKYLFRKEGQNVTLSCEQNLNHDAMYWYRQDPGQGLRLIYYSQIVNDFQKGDIAEGYSVSREKKESFPLTVTSAQKNPTAFYLCASLPIGTPSGQFFGPGTRLTVL.

Note on this clone: The junction does not match germline at one end; this may be a read error. The chain uses TRBV7-8 and TRBJ1-5, with D possibly TRBD1 on 6 matching bases. Looked up from germline, CDR1 is SGHVS and CDR2 is FQNEAQ. The CDR3 has 16 amino acids. CDR3 residues: CAGSFIGGANNQPQHF. The CDR3 region has the DNA TGTGCCGGCAGCTTCATCGGGGGGGCCAACAATCAGCCCCAGCATTTT.

The DNA for the CDR3 is TGTGCCAGCAGTGAAGTGATGAACACTGAAGCTTTCTTT. It translates to CASSEVMNTEAFF. V usage is TRBV6-1 and J usage is TRBJ1-1; D call uncertain. CDR3 length: 13 residues. With 1 base removed from V and 0 bases from J, the gap between germline ends came to 3 bases. Germline CDR1 reads MNHNS; CDR2 reads SASEGT.

The chain is built from TRBV10-3 and TRBJ2-3; 9 bases are a match to TRBD2. This CDR3 comprises 15 residues. The trim removed 5 bases at V and 0 bases at J, leaving 3 bases unmatched. In germline, CDR1 is ENHRY, CDR2 SYGVKD. In DNA, the CDR3 is TGTGCCATCAGTACCAGCGGGGGGAGCACAGATACGCAGTATTTT. This gives the protein CAISTSGGSTDTQYF.

This clone was seen a few times. V usage is TRBV5-1 and J usage is TRBJ1-3; D call uncertain. The CDR3 is 15 amino acids. Germline V CDR1 and CDR2: SGHRS, YFSETQ. V was trimmed by 1 base and J by 4 bases, leaving 12 bases between them. The CDR3 here is CASSLSGDSGNTIYF. In DNA, the CDR3 is TGCGCCAGCAGCTTGTCCGGGGATTCGGGAAACACCATATATTTT. The variable domain in full, with the rest retrieved from reference TRBV5-1 and TRBJ1-3, is KAGVTQTPRYLIKTRGQQVTLSCSPISGHRSVSWYQQTPGQGLQFLFEYFSETQRNKGNFPGRFSGRQFSNSRSEMNVSTLELGDSALYLCASSLSGDSGNTIYFGEGSWLTVV.

V gene TRBV18 combines with J gene TRBJ2-1, with TRBD2 matching over 13 bases. The CDR3 is 16 amino acids. V was pared by 2 bases and J by 4 bases, with 2 bases of the junction left unmatched. Per the germline V gene, CDR1 is KGHSH and CDR2 is LQKENI. CDR3 nucleotide sequence: TGTGCCAGCTCACCAATGACTAGCGGGGGGTACAATGAGCAGTTCTTC. The encoded protein is CASSPMTSGGYNEQFF.

This rearrangement joins TRBV21-1 to TRBJ2-2. TRBV21-1 represents a pseudogene. The CDR3 length is 15 residues. CDR3 DNA: TGTGCCAGCAGCAAAGCGGAGGGGGTCACCGGGGAGCTGTTTTTT. Amino acids: CASSKAEGVTGELFF.

The rearrangement joins TRBV6-1 to TRBJ1-5; D unresolved. V dropped 2 bases and J dropped 4 bases, with 9 bases sitting between them. There are 14 residues in the CDR3. Germline V gene lookup returns CDR1 MNHNS and CDR2 SASEGT. The CDR3 sequence: CASSETRSNQPQHF. The CDR3 nucleotides read TGTGCCAGCAGTGAAACTAGGTCGAATCAGCCCCAGCATTTT.

V gene TRBV19 combines with J gene TRBJ2-3; weak D call: TRBD2 (6 bases). CDR3 length: 13 residues. V lost 6 bases and J 1 base, leaving 8 bases between the germline ends. Germline V CDR1 and CDR2: LNHDA, SQIVND (reference sequence). CDR3 in DNA: TGTGCCAGTAGCGGGGGTGGCACAGATACGCAGTATTTT. It yields the protein CASSGGGTDTQYF.

The chain has TRBV11-2 and TRBJ1-3; the D gene is possibly TRBD1 (5 bases). Germline CDR1 reads SGHAT; CDR2 reads FQNNGV. This CDR3 has 13 amino acids. Trimming cost V 0 bases and J 7 bases, with 7 bases left between them. The CDR3 DNA follows: TGTGCCAGCAGCTTAGACGGGGCGAACACCATATATTTT. The encoded protein is CASSLDGANTIYF. Full variable domain (missing parts from reference TRBV11-2 and TRBJ1-3): EAGVAQSPRYKIIEKRQSVAFWCNPISGHATLYWYQQILGQGPKLLIQFQNNGVVDDSQLPKDRFSAERLKGVDSTLKIQPAKLEDSAVYLCASSLDGANTIYFGEGSWLTVV.

CDR3 in amino acids: CASSPGPRDEQYF. CDR3 nucleotides: TGTGCCAGCAGCCCCGGACCTAGAGACGAGCAGTACTTC. The chain couples TRBV5-6 to TRBJ2-7; no definite D call. Germline V gene lookup returns CDR1 SGHDT and CDR2 YYEEEE. V lost 4 bases and J 5 bases, leaving 13 bases between the germline ends. This CDR3 contains 13 residues.

The V and J genes are TRBV5-1 and TRBJ2-5; 8 bases fit TRBD2. After removal of 1 base from V and 2 bases from J, the junction contained 4 bases not matched to a gene. This CDR3 region has 15 residues. Germline V gene data show CDR1 as SGHRS and CDR2 as YFSETQ. DNA for the CDR3: TGCGCCAGCAGCTTGATGGGCGGGGGGCAAGAGACCCAGTACTTC. Amino acids: CASSLMGGGQETQYF. Full variable domain (outside the CDR3, taken from reference TRBV5-1 and TRBJ2-5): KAGVTQTPRYLIKTRGQQVTLSCSPISGHRSVSWYQQTPGQGLQFLFEYFSETQRNKGNFPGRFSGRQFSNSRSEMNVSTLELGDSALYLCASSLMGGGQETQYFGPGTRLLVL.

This clone came up a few times. V is TRBV5-6 and J is TRBJ2-5; a possible D gene is TRBD2 (5 bases). Germline V gene data show CDR1 as SGHDT and CDR2 as YYEEEE. The CDR3 spans 14 residues. Between the trimmed V and J ends, which lost 0 bases and 3 bases, there was a span of 9 bases. CDR3 in amino acids: CASSLATSKETQYF. The CDR3 nucleotides are TGTGCCAGCAGCTTGGCTACTAGTAAAGAGACCCAGTACTTC.

CDR3 DNA sequence: TGTGCCACCAGCAGAGATCCCGGCCAAGAGACCCAGTACTTC. Amino acid sequence: CATSRDPGQETQYF. V is TRBV15 and J is TRBJ2-5; D uncertain. Trimming removed 0 bases from V and 1 base from J, with 6 bases in between. Germline assignment: CDR1 LNHNV and CDR2 YYDKDF (reference sequence). This CDR3 region has 14 residues.

This clone has only a few counts. A much more abundant neighbour one base away suggests this may be a read error. The sample carries other DNA sequences with the same CDR3. V usage is TRBV6-5 and J usage is TRBJ1-6; TRBD1 is a possible D gene (5 bases). Germline V gene data show CDR1 as MNHEY and CDR2 as SVGAGI. The CDR3 extends over 12 amino acids. Trimming cost V 6 bases and J 7 bases, with 7 bases left between them. The CDR3 is CASSRQNSPLHF. CDR3 nucleotides: TGTGCCAGCAGCAGACAGAATTCACCCCTCCACTTT.

The chain has TRBV4-3 and TRBJ1-2, with D perhaps matching TRBD1 (5 bases). V lost 0 bases and J lost 7, with 15 bases in between. CDR3 length: 15 residues. Germline assignment: CDR1 LGHNA and CDR2 YSLEER. CDR3 region: CASSQDYGGESGYTF. The CDR3 nucleotides are TGCGCCAGCAGCCAAGATTACGGGGGAGAGAGTGGCTACACCTTC.

The chain links TRBV7-9 to TRBJ1-3; TRBD1 matches 9 bases. This CDR3 has 15 amino acids. Trimming removed 3 bases from V and 1 base from J; junction bases left unmatched: 1. Germline lookup yields CDR1 SEHNR and CDR2 FQNEAQ (reference sequence). The CDR3 loop is CASSFGQGSGNTIYF. As DNA, the CDR3 is TGTGCCAGCAGCTTTGGACAGGGGTCTGGAAACACCATATATTTT. The full variable domain, with the rest looked up from reference TRBV7-9 and TRBJ1-3, is DTGVSQNPRHKITKRGQNVTFRCDPISEHNRLYWYRQTLGQGPEFLTYFQNEAQLEKSRLLSDRFSAERPKGSFSTLEIQRTEQGDSAMYLCASSFGQGSGNTIYFGEGSWLTVV.

This clone has only a few counts. V and J are TRBV7-2 and TRBJ2-3; tentative D call: TRBD2 (6 bases). V lost 7 bases and J lost 2, with 13 bases in between. CDR3 length: 14 amino acids. Germline CDR1 reads SGHTA; CDR2 reads FQGNSA. CDR3 sequence reads: CASTVRGTTDTQYF. The CDR3 DNA reads as TGTGCCAGCACCGTACGGGGGACCACAGATACGCAGTATTTT.

The chain joins TRBV19 to TRBJ2-7, with 7 bases fitting TRBD1. With 5 bases clipped from V and 5 bases from J, the junction kept 9 bases outside the gene matches. This CDR3 contains 14 residues. The germline gives CDR1 LNHDA, CDR2 SQIVND (reference sequence). DNA of the CDR3: TGTGCCAGTAGTTCCCCGGGACAGCTTGACGAGCAGTACTTC. Encoded protein: CASSSPGQLDEQYF.

This clone has a handful of counts. The chain recombines TRBV29-1 with TRBJ2-2; D uncertain. With 4 bases removed from V and 5 bases from J, the gap between germline ends came to 8 bases. Per germline, CDR1 SQVTM and CDR2 ANQGSEA. CDR3 length equals 12 residues. CDR3 amino acids: CSVASRTGELFF. CDR3 bases: TGCAGCGTTGCCTCGAGAACCGGGGAGCTGTTTTTT.

The chain links TRBV9 to TRBJ2-1, with 13 bases that match TRBD2. CDR3 size: 18 residues. The germline gives CDR1 SGDLS, CDR2 YYNGEE. The V gene end was trimmed by 4 bases and the J gene end by 2 bases; junction bases not matched to a gene: 9. CDR3 residues: CASSTHRLAGGAYNEQFF. The CDR3 bases are TGTGCCAGCAGCACCCACCGACTAGCGGGGGGAGCCTACAATGAGCAGTTCTTC.

This clone appeared once. The rearrangement uses TRBV19 and TRBJ1-5, with a tentative D call TRBD1 (5 bases). Germline CDR1 reads LNHDA; CDR2 reads SQIVND (reference sequence). The CDR3 has 17 residues. Between the trimmed V and J ends, which lost 7 bases and 0 bases, there was a span of 19 bases. The CDR3 coding sequence is TGTGCCAGTAAGGATTGGGGGAGAGGAGCTAGCAATCAGCCCCAGCATTTT. Protein sequence: CASKDWGRGASNQPQHF.

The rearrangement joins TRBV6-5 to TRBJ2-7; D is possibly TRBD2 (5 bases). The length of the CDR3 is 13 residues. The ends were cut back, 6 bases at V and 6 bases at J, with 15 bases in the middle. The V gene's germline CDR1 is MNHEY and CDR2 SVGAGI. The CDR3 protein is CASRTGSVTEQYF. The DNA for the CDR3 is TGTGCCAGCAGAACGGGATCCGTAACCGAGCAGTACTTC.

The chain recombines TRBV4-2 with TRBJ1-4; D is unclear. CDR1 is LGHNA and CDR2 is YNFKEQ in the germline V gene. V lost 6 bases and J lost 0, with 11 bases in between. The CDR3 has 15 residues. CDR3 nucleotide sequence: TGTGCCAGCAGACCAGGAGTCGCAACTAATGAAAAACTGTTTTTT. Translated: CASRPGVATNEKLFF.